This entry lists 21 T cell receptor beta chains sequenced from one sample in a study of shared clonotypes between healthy human individuals. Repertoires were generated with immunoSEQ multiplex PCR, while TCRdb's copy carries only in-frame clones and drops some. Found here are fewer than 550,000 clones, about three quarters of them singletons; the top ten hold around 12%. The source material was PBMCs. Receptor source: a woman aged 40 to 49 in good health. Some clones in this sample may be carry-over from other donors' samples.

The CDR3 region has the DNA TGTGCCACCAGCATGGACAGGGAAATTGAAAAACTGTTTTTT. As protein: CATSMDREIEKLFF. The chain is built from TRBV15 and TRBJ1-4, with 8 bases that match TRBD1. The V and J ends lost 4 bases and 7 bases, in that order; junction bases with no gene match: 5. The CDR3 has 14 residues. The V gene's germline CDR1 is LNHNV and CDR2 YYDKDF (reference sequence).

The rearrangement joins TRBV4-1 to TRBJ2-5, with D perhaps TRBD2 (7 bases). The CDR3 is 17 amino acids. The germline V gene has CDR1 MGHRA and CDR2 YSYEKL. Trimming stripped 1 base from V and 2 bases from J, with 17 bases between. CDR3 protein: CASSQVGGAGWQETQYF. CDR3 nucleotide sequence: TGCGCCAGCAGCCAAGTGGGGGGGGCAGGGTGGCAAGAGACCCAGTACTTC.

V and J are TRBV28 and TRBJ2-3; 7 nucleotides match TRBD1. V shed 6 bases and J 1 base; nucleotides not matched to a gene: 7. There are 15 residues in the CDR3. Germline V gene lookup returns CDR1 MDHEN and CDR2 SYDVKM. This CDR3 reads CASRPYGTGTDTQYF. In DNA, the CDR3 is TGTGCCAGCAGACCATACGGGACAGGCACAGATACGCAGTATTTT.

J is TRBJ2-7 and V is TRBV19; TRBD2 aligns across 7 bases. J gave up 0 bases and V 1 base, and 6 bases lay outside the gene matches. Germline CDR1 is LNHDA and CDR2 is SQIVND (reference sequence). CDR3 length: 16 residues. CDR3 sequence: CASSIGLGGSSYEQYF. CDR3 sequence (DNA): TGTGCCAGTAGTATAGGGCTCGGCGGGAGCTCCTACGAGCAGTACTTC.

This clone has only a few counts. The V call is TRBV18, the J call TRBJ2-2, with TRBD2 matching over 7 bases. Trimming removed 1 base from V and 1 base from J; junction bases left unmatched: 3. The CDR3 is 16 residues long. Per the germline V gene, CDR1 is KGHSH and CDR2 is LQKENI. CDR3 DNA: TGTGCCAGCTCACCACTCCTAGCGGAGAACACCGGGGAGCTGTTTTTT. It codes for CASSPLLAENTGELFF.

This clone has just one count. This chain joins TRBV5-1 and TRBJ2-2; TRBD1 aligns across 8 bases. The ends lost 3 bases at V and 6 bases at J; junction bases unmatched: 16. The CDR3 is 18 amino acids. Germline CDR1 reads SGHRS; CDR2 reads YFSETQ. In nucleotides, the CDR3 is TGCGCCAGCAGCTGGAGGGTTCATGGACAGGGTTTTCCCGGGGAGCTGTTTTTT. Protein: CASSWRVHGQGFPGELFF.

This chain uses TRBV4-3 with TRBJ2-3; D is perhaps TRBD2 (5 bases). The length of the CDR3 is 15 residues. V lost 4 bases, J lost 6 bases, and 17 bases lay in between. CDR1 LGHNA and CDR2 YSLEER come from the germline V gene. CDR3 DNA: TGCGCCAGCAGCCGAGAGGGTGGCACACTCGATACGCAGTATTTT. This gives the protein CASSREGGTLDTQYF.

To note about this clone: The junction shows a germline mismatch at one end, possibly a read error. The chain carries TRBV11-2 and TRBJ2-4; D not resolved. Germline lookup yields CDR1 SGHAT and CDR2 FQNNGV. This CDR3 region has 12 residues. The CDR3 DNA reads as TGTGCCAGCAGCCTAGACGGTGAGAAGCAGTACTTC. Protein product: CASSLDGEKQYF.

This clone appeared a few times. The rearrangement joins TRBV9 to TRBJ2-3, with a tentative D call TRBD2 (5 bases). V was trimmed by 0 bases and J by 5 bases, leaving 10 bases between them. CDR1 and CDR2 (germline): SGDLS, YYNGEE. The CDR3 is 14 residues long. The CDR3 DNA reads TGTGCCAGCAGCGTAGCGGACGGGAAAGATACGCAGTATTTT. It encodes CASSVADGKDTQYF.

The chain is built from TRBV7-9 and TRBJ2-7; the match to TRBD2 covers 11 bases. Germline-derived CDR1 and CDR2 are SEHNR and FQNEAQ (reference sequence). The CDR3 covers 15 residues. Trimming took 5 bases from V and 0 from J; bases not matched to a gene: 3. The CDR3 spells CASSLTSGSSYEQYF. The CDR3 DNA reads TGTGCCAGCAGCCTAACTAGCGGGAGCTCCTACGAGCAGTACTTC.

This chain joins TRBV28 and TRBJ1-2; D ambiguous. Germline CDR1 reads MDHEN; CDR2 reads SYDVKM. The V end was cut by 3 bases, the J end by 2 bases, with 7 bases between. The CDR3 consists of 13 residues. This chain's CDR3 is CASSLIRNYGYTF. The CDR3 region has the DNA TGTGCCAGCAGTTTGATTAGGAACTATGGCTACACCTTC.

The rearrangement uses TRBV18 and TRBJ2-7; perhaps D is TRBD1 or TRBD2 (5 bases each). This CDR3 comprises 14 residues. Per the germline V gene, CDR1 is KGHSH and CDR2 is LQKENI. V was shortened by 3 bases and J by 0 bases, with 9 bases between the two germline ends. Here the CDR3 DNA reads TGTGCCAGCTCACCTGGGACGGACTCCTACGAGCAGTACTTC. It yields the protein CASSPGTDSYEQYF.

The genes are TRBV9 and TRBJ2-3; TRBD1 might be the D (6 bases). CDR3 length equals 15 residues. CDR1 is SGDLS, CDR2 YYNGEE, per germline. Trimming left V 3 bases short and J 0 bases short, with 11 bases between. DNA for the CDR3: TGTGCCAGCAGCGAGGGACACCCCAGCACAGATACGCAGTATTTT. Its translation: CASSEGHPSTDTQYF.

V usage is TRBV5-1 and J usage is TRBJ1-4; possible D gene TRBD1, 5 bases. In germline, CDR1 is SGHRS, CDR2 YFSETQ. The germline V and J ends were trimmed by 3 bases and 0 bases, with 18 bases remaining between them. The CDR3 has 18 residues. CDR3 loop: CASSWVGVSAATNEKLFF. CDR3 coding DNA: TGCGCCAGCAGCTGGGTAGGGGTTTCCGCTGCAACTAATGAAAAACTGTTTTTT.

This clone was recorded a few times. The chain joins TRBV28 to TRBJ1-4, with 9 bases aligning to TRBD1. This CDR3 has 16 residues. J was trimmed by 6 bases and V by 5 bases; bases with no gene match: 10. Looked up from germline, CDR1 is MDHEN and CDR2 is SYDVKM. CDR3 residues: CASSRQGVALDEKLFF. CDR3 coding DNA: TGTGCCAGCAGTAGACAGGGGGTGGCCCTGGATGAAAAACTGTTTTTT. The full variable domain, rest sourced from reference TRBV28 and TRBJ1-4, is DVKVTQSSRYLVKRTGEKVFLECVQDMDHENMFWYRQDPGLGLRLIYFSYDVKMKEKGDIPEGYSVSREKKERFSLILESASTNQTSMYLCASSRQGVALDEKLFFGSGTQLSVL.

This chain joins TRBV7-9 and TRBJ2-1; either TRBD1 or TRBD2 may fit D (6 bases each). The germline CDR1 and CDR2 sequences are SEHNR and FQNEAQ (reference sequence). This CDR3 is 16 amino acids long. V was trimmed by 4 bases and J by 5 bases, leaving 18 bases between them. CDR3 in amino acids: CASSSPGEAGDNEQFF. The CDR3 nucleotides are TGTGCCAGCAGCTCCCCAGGGGAGGCCGGCGACAATGAGCAGTTCTTC.

This clone occurred once. The chain uses TRBV6-6 and TRBJ1-5; 8 bases line up with TRBD1. CDR3 length equals 14 residues. Germline CDR1 and CDR2: MNHNY and SVGAGI (reference sequence). Trimming cost V 6 bases and J 5 bases; bases outside gene matches: 6. CDR3 protein: CASRGTGAHQPQHF. The CDR3 DNA reads as TGTGCCAGCAGGGGGACAGGAGCACATCAGCCCCAGCATTTT.

This rearrangement joins TRBV11-2 to TRBJ2-5; 7 nucleotides agree with TRBD2. V dropped 10 bases and J dropped 11; count of bases not matched to a gene: 10. The CDR3 is 11 amino acids. The germline V gene has CDR1 SGHAT and CDR2 FQNNGV. CDR3 DNA sequence: TGTGCCACCGGGGGGTCATGGGAGCAGTACTTC. Translation: CATGGSWEQYF.

The chain uses TRBV2 and TRBJ2-1; D is unresolved. Trimming cost V 6 bases and J 0 bases, with 15 bases left between them. CDR1 SNHLY and CDR2 FYNNEI come from the germline V gene. The CDR3 extends over 16 amino acids. CDR3 residues: CASRKRSGNSYNEQFF. The DNA for the CDR3 is TGTGCCAGCAGGAAACGATCGGGCAACTCCTACAATGAGCAGTTCTTC.

This clone was seen many times. The genes are TRBV10-1 and TRBJ2-7, with TRBD2 matching 14 bases. The CDR3 loop spans 15 amino acids. J lost 6 bases, V lost 5 bases, and 6 bases had no gene match. From germline, CDR1 is WNHNN and CDR2 SYGVQD (reference sequence). CDR3 in amino acids: CASSPGLAGVVEQYF. The DNA for the CDR3 is TGCGCCAGCAGTCCGGGACTAGCGGGAGTTGTCGAGCAGTACTTC.

The chain couples TRBV11-2 to TRBJ1-1; TRBD1 aligns across 9 bases. CDR1 is SGHAT and CDR2 is FQNNGV in the germline V gene. The ends lost 6 bases at V and 3 bases at J; junction bases unmatched: 5. The CDR3 runs to 14 residues. The CDR3 here is CASSFDRGDTEAFF. The CDR3 nucleotides read TGTGCCAGCAGTTTCGACAGGGGGGACACTGAAGCTTTCTTT.